Included here is one TCR beta chain sequence, with context. Its antigen is currently unknown. This record comes from a study of shared clonotypes between healthy human individuals. Notes on the study in general: Approximately 5.3% was the fraction of naive CD4 clonotypes found shared across a few donors.

TCRdb keeps only in-frame clones here, not all; method: immunoSEQ multiplex PCR. Counted here are around 1.4 million clones, approximately 98.5% occurring once; the ten biggest clones make up approximately 0.4%. What was sequenced was naive CD4+ T cells sorted from blood. Subset described: CD45RA+ positively selected. The receptor comes from a man aged 25 to 40 in good health.

The CDR3 sequence: CASSPRQESTNEKLFF. DNA of the CDR3: TGTGCCAGCTCACCACGGCAGGAGTCAACTAATGAAAAACTGTTTTTT. The genes are TRBV18 and TRBJ1-4; D is unclear. Germline-derived CDR1 and CDR2 are KGHSH and LQKENI. The V end lost 1 base, the J end lost 0 bases, and 9 bases lay between the germline ends. The CDR3 consists of 16 residues.